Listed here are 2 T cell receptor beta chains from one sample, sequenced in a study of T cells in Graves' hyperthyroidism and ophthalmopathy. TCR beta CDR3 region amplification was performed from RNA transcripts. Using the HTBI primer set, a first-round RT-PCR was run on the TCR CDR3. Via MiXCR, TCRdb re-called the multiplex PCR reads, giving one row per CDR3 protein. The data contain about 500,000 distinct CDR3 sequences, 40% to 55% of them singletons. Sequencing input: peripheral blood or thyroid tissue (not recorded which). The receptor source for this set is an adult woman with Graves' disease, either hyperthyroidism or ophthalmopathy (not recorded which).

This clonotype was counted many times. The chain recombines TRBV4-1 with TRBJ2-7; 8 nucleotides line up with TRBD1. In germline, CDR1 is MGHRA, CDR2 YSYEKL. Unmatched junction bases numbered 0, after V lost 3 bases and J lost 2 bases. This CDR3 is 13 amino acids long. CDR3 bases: TGCGCCAGCAGCCAGGGACAGGCCTACGAGCAGTACTTC. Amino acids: CASSQGQAYEQYF.

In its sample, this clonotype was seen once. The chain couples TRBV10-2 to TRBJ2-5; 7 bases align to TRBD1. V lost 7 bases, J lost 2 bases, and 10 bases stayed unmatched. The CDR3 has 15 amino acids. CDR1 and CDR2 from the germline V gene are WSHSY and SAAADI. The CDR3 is CASTQTGSPQETQYF. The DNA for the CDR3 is TGCGCCAGCACCCAGACAGGGAGCCCTCAAGAGACCCAGTACTTC.